Listed below are T cell receptor beta chains from one sample, sequenced in a study of blood T cell repertoires in COVID-19. TCRdb's copy holds only in-frame clones and misses some; the assay was immunoSEQ multiplex PCR. The sample includes around 190,000 clones, 82% of them seen just once. The specimen sequenced was peripheral blood. The receptors were sampled from a woman aged 60 to 75 with COVID-19, enrolled during active disease. CDR3s leave out the opening cysteine and the closing phenylalanine or tryptophan. Fields, in order: V gene, clone size, J gene, CDR3 protein. Size is stated for part of the rows, as once, few or many counts, or as a class when the clone is expanded.

>TRBV7-8|.|TRBJ2-1
ASSSGEGDEQF
>TRBV7-2|few|TRBJ2-3
ASSFRGGDADTQY
>TRBV30|few|TRBJ1-5
AWSSGTGPGPQH
>TRBV28|.|TRBJ1-5
ASRGRVQPEQPQH
>TRBV5-1|few|TRBJ2-6
ASSLTGNGVWGANVLT
>TRBV7-3|.|TRBJ2-3
ASSYEVFDTQY
>TRBV7-6|.|TRBJ2-1
ASSLALAGYNEQF
>TRBV19|.|TRBJ2-1
ASSIRGGYNEQF
>TRBV20-1|.|TRBJ2-5
SVEFQETQY
>TRBV6-5|.|TRBJ1-2
ASSRDRANYGYT
>TRBV2|.|TRBJ1-4
ATEPGTESEKLF
>TRBV28|many|TRBJ2-1
ASSLSRLAVNNEQF
>TRBV30|.|TRBJ1-2
AWRDRGHYGYT
>TRBV7-9|.|TRBJ2-1
ASSPIPLAGDNEQF
>TRBV5-1|.|TRBJ1-6
ASSYTGNSPLH
>TRBV27|few|TRBJ2-3
ASSFWQGGNTDTQY
>TRBV28|.|TRBJ2-1
ASKTSGEEIEQF
>TRBV3-1/TRBV3-2|once|TRBJ2-5
ASKLSSGAETQY
>TRBV10-3|.|TRBJ2-3
AISDPPIADTQY
>TRBV28|.|TRBJ1-1
ASIVGPNTEAF
>TRBV6-5|.|TRBJ1-2
ASSSTDYGYT
>TRBV5-1|.|TRBJ1-1
ASRSIGQGGTEAF
>TRBV29-1|.|TRBJ1-3
SVGTNGNTIY
>TRBV5-1|.|TRBJ2-2
ASSLGRSTGELF
>TRBV6-2/TRBV6-3|.|TRBJ2-1
ASSPAGGRNEQF
>TRBV18|.|TRBJ2-7
ASSPGTGAYEQY
>TRBV28|few|TRBJ1-1
ASSQSPGVPEAF
>TRBV19|.|TRBJ2-2
ASSPLGRGGPLNTGELF
>TRBV5-1|.|TRBJ1-2
ASSNDRVANYGYT
>TRBV7-2|.|TRBJ1-6
ASSWTGHLGNSPLH